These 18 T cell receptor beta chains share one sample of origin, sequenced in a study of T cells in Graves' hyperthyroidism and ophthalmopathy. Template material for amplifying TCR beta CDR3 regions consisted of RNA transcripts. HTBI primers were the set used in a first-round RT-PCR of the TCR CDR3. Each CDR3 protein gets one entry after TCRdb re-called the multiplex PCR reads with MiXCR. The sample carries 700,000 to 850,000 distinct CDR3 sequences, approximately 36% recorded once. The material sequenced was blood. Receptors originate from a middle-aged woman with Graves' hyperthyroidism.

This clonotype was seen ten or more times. The CDR3 region is CASRWSLNYGYTF. For the CDR3, the DNA is TGTGCCAGCAGATGGTCACTTAACTATGGCTACACCTTC. The rearrangement links TRBV2 to TRBJ1-2, with D uncertain. This CDR3 spans 13 amino acids. Trimming cost V 6 bases and J 1 base, with 9 bases left between them. Germline lookup yields CDR1 SNHLY and CDR2 FYNNEI.

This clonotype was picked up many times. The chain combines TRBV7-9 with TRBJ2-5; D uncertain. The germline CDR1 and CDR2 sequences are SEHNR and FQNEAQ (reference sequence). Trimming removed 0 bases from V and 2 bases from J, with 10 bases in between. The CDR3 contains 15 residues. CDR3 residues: CASSLAGQRQETQYF. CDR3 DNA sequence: TGTGCCAGCAGCTTAGCTGGTCAGAGACAAGAGACCCAGTACTTC.

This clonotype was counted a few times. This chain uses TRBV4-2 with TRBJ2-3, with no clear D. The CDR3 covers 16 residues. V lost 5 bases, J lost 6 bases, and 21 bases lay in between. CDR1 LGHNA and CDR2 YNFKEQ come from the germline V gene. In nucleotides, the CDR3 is TGTGCCAGCAGCTGGTACAGCGTTCCCACACTTGATACGCAGTATTTT. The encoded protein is CASSWYSVPTLDTQYF.

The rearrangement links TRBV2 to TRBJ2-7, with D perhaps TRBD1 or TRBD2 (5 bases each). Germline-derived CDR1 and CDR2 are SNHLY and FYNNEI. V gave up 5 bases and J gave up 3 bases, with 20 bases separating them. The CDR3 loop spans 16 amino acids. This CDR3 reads CASSYSGPSMNYEQYF. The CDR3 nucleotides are TGTGCCAGCAGTTACTCGGGACCCTCGATGAACTACGAGCAGTACTTC. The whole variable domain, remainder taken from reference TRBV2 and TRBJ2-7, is EPEVTQTPSHQVTQMGQEVILRCVPISNHLYFYWYRQILGQKVEFLVSFYNNEISEKSEIFDDQFSVERPDGSNFTLKIRSTKLEDSAMYFCASSYSGPSMNYEQYFGPGTRLTVT.

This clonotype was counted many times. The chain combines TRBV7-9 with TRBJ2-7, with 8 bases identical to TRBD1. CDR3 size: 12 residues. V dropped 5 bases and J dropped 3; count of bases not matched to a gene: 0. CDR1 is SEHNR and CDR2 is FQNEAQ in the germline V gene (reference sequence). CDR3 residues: CASSGQGYEQYF. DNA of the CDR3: TGTGCCAGCAGCGGACAGGGCTACGAGCAGTACTTC.

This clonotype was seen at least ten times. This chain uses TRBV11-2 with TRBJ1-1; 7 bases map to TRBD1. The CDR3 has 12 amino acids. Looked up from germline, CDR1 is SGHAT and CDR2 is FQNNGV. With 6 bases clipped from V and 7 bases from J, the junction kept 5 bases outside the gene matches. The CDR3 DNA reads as TGTGCCAGCAGTTACAGGGGAATTGAAGCTTTCTTT. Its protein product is CASSYRGIEAFF. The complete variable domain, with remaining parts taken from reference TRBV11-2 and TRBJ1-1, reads EAGVAQSPRYKIIEKRQSVAFWCNPISGHATLYWYQQILGQGPKLLIQFQNNGVVDDSQLPKDRFSAERLKGVDSTLKIQPAKLEDSAVYLCASSYRGIEAFFGQGTRLTVV.

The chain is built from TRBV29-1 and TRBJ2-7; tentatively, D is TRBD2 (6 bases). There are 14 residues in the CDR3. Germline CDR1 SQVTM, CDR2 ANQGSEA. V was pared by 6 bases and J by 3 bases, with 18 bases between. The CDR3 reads CSVLKPGAGYEQYF. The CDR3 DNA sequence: TGCAGCGTCCTCAAACCGGGAGCGGGCTACGAGCAGTACTTC.

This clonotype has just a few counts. CDR3 amino acids: CASSPPVHRQETQYF. Here the CDR3 DNA reads TGTGCCAGCAGCCCCCCAGTACACCGGCAAGAGACCCAGTACTTC. This rearrangement joins TRBV7-2 to TRBJ2-5; no clear D. The germline V and J ends were trimmed by 5 bases and 2 bases, with 15 bases remaining between them. This CDR3 contains 15 residues. Germline V lookup: CDR1 SGHTA, CDR2 FQGNSA.

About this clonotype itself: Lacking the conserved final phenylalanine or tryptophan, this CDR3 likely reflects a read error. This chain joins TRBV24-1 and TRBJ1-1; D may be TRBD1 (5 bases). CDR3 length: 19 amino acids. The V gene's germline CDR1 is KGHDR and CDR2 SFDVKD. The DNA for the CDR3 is TGTGCCAGCAGTTCAATCCCCGGCCAGGGCTGGATGTTGGACACTGAAGCTTTCCTT. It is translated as CASSSIPGQGWMLDTEAFL.

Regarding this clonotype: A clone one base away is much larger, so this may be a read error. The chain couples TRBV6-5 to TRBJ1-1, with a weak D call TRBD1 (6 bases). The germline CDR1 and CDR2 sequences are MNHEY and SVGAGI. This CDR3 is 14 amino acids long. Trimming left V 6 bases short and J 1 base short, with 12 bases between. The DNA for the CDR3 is TGTGCCAGCAGCCAGCGGGGGGCGAACACTGAAGCTTTCTTT. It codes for CASSQRGANTEAFF.

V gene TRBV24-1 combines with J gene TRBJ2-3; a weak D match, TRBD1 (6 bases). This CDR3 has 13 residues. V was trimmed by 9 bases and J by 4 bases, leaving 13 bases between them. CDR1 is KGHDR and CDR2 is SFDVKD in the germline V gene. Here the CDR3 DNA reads TGTGCCACCCGGACAGCCCTGGCAGATACGCAGTATTTT. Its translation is CATRTALADTQYF.

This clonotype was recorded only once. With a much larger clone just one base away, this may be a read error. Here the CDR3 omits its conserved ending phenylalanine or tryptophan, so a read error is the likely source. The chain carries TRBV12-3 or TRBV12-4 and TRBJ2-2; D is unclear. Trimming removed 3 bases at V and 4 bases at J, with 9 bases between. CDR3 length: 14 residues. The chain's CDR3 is CASSFLVGTGELFS. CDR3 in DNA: TGTGCCAGCAGTTTTCTAGTGGGCACCGGGGAGCTGTTTTCT.

Written as DNA, the CDR3 is TGTGCCATCAGTAGAGATTCACCCCTCCACTTT. It specifies CAISRDSPLHF. V is TRBV10-3 and J is TRBJ1-6; D gene unclear. V lost 5 bases and J 8 bases, leaving 4 bases between the germline ends. The germline CDR1 and CDR2 sequences are ENHRY and SYGVKD. The CDR3 length is 11 residues.

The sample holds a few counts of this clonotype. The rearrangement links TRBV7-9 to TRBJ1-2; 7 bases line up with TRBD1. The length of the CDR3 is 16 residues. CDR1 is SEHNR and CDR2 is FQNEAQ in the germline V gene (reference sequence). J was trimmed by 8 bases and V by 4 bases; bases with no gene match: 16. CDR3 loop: CASSSSKTGDQDGYTF. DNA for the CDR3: TGTGCCAGCAGCTCGTCAAAAACAGGGGACCAGGACGGCTACACCTTC.

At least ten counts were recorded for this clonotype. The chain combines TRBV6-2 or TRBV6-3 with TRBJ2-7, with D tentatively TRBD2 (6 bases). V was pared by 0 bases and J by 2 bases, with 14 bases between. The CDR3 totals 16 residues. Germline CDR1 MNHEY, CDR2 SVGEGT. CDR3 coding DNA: TGTGCCAGCAGTTACTCGAGAGTCGCGGGAACCTACGAGCAGTACTTC. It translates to CASSYSRVAGTYEQYF.

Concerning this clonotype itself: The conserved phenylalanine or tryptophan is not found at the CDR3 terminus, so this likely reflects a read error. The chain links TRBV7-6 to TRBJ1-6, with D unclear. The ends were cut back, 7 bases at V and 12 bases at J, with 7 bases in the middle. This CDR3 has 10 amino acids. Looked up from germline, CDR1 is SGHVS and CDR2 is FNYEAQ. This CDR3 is CASTTQPLHL. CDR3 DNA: TGTGCCAGCACCACTCAACCCCTCCACCTT.

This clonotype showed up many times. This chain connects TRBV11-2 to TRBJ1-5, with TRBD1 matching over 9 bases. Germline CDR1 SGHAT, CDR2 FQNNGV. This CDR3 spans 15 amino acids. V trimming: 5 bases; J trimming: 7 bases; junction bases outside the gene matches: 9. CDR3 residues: CASSAGQGWLQPQHF. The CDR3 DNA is TGTGCCAGCAGCGCGGGACAGGGATGGTTGCAGCCCCAGCATTTT.

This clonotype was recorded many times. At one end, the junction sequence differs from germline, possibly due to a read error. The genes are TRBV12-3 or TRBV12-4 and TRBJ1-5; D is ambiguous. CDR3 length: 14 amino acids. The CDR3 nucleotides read TGTGCCAGCAGCTTAGGTGGAGGCAATCAGCCCCAGCATTTT. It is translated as CASSLGGGNQPQHF.